This T cell receptor (beta chain) was recorded in a study of T cell changes during pregnancy in multiple sclerosis. Only a few counts were recorded for this clone. The same CDR3 also results from other DNA sequences found in this sample. This CDR3 region has 15 residues. The germline V gene has CDR1 MNHEY and CDR2 SMNVEV (reference sequence). The J segment lost 4 bases and the V segment lost 6 bases, leaving 9 bases of the junction unmatched. The data were produced by immunoSEQ multiplex PCR, yet TCRdb's version contains in-frame clones alone and is incomplete. The sample consists of 40,000 or so clones, approximately 92% of them appearing once.

The sequencing here drew on CD8+ T cells from peripheral blood mononuclear cells, taken before pregnancy. The rearrangement uses TRBV27 and TRBJ1-5; 7 nucleotides line up with TRBD1. This TCR derives from a female donor with multiple sclerosis, enrolled in a pregnancy study. The CDR3 here is CASSPRDRPNQPQHF. The CDR3 coding sequence is TGTGCCAGCAGCCCCCGGGACAGACCTAATCAGCCCCAGCATTTT.